Listed below are T cell receptor beta chains from one sample, sequenced in a study of T cell clones after liver transplantation. Only in-frame clones appear in the TCRdb table, and some are missing; sequencing was by immunoSEQ multiplex PCR. The sample holds tens of thousands of clones, 71% seen once. The material sequenced was CD4+ T cells from blood, taken before liver transplant. Receptors were obtained from a human donor who received a liver transplant. Both conserved end residues are part of each CDR3. The order of the fields is V gene, clone size, J gene, D gene, CDR3 DNA, CDR3 protein. D genes are given only for firm matches. Not all rows give a size; the values are once, few, many and, for expanded clones, a class.

TRBV7-9	NA	TRBJ2-2	TRBD1	TGTGCCAGCAGAGAACCGGGACAGGGATGGTCCGGGGAGCTGTTTTTT	CASREPGQGWSGELFF
TRBV29-1	NA	TRBJ1-2	TRBD1	TGCAGCGTTGAACAGGGGGAAGGCTACACCTTC	CSVEQGEGYTF
TRBV27	NA	TRBJ1-2	NA	TGTGCCAGCAGTTTATCCGGACAGTCCCCCGGCGGCTACACCTTC	CASSLSGQSPGGYTF
TRBV9	NA	TRBJ2-1	NA	TGTGCCAGCACCAGGGACTCCAGCTCCTACAATGAGCAGTTCTTC	CASTRDSSSYNEQFF
TRBV6-1	NA	TRBJ2-7	TRBD1	TGTGCCAGCAGTCCCCGAGACAGGGGGCGCGGGTACTTC	CASSPRDRGRGYF
TRBV27	NA	TRBJ1-5	NA	TGTGCCAGCAGTTATACAGGAGGCAATCAGCCCCAGCATTTT	CASSYTGGNQPQHF
TRBV4-2	many	TRBJ2-3	TRBD1	TGTGCCAGCAGCCATCGGACAGGTGACACAGATACGCAGTATTTT	CASSHRTGDTDTQYF
TRBV5-1	NA	TRBJ1-1	TRBD1	TGCGCCAGCAGCCCCATGACAGGGGGAAACACTGAAGCTTTCTTT	CASSPMTGGNTEAFF
TRBV11-2	NA	TRBJ2-5	NA	TGTGCCAGCAGCTTAAACGGGAAACAGGAGACCCAGTACTTC	CASSLNGKQETQYF
TRBV7-8	NA	TRBJ1-2	NA	TGTGCCAGCAGCTTAGGAACAGGGGGCTACACCTTC	CASSLGTGGYTF
TRBV7-9	NA	TRBJ1-4	TRBD1	TGTGCCAGCAGCTTAGGGGACAGTAATGAAAAACTGTTTTTT	CASSLGDSNEKLFF
TRBV5-1	NA	TRBJ1-3	NA	TGCGCCAGCAGCTTCGGGTTGGCTCCCCGCTCTGGAAACACCATATATTTT	CASSFGLAPRSGNTIYF
TRBV4-1	NA	TRBJ1-6	NA	TGCGCCAGCAGCCAAGTTCGGGATCAAAGTAGCTCACCCCTCCACTTT	CASSQVRDQSSSPLHF
TRBV28	NA	TRBJ2-7	TRBD1	TGTGCCAGCGACACACGCCGGACCAGGGGGTTGGTCTACGAGCAGTACTTC	CASDTRRTRGLVYEQYF
TRBV10-1	NA	TRBJ2-3	TRBD1	TGCGCCAGCAGTGACACAGGGGGCACAGATACGCAGTATTTT	CASSDTGGTDTQYF
TRBV19	NA	TRBJ2-3	NA	TGTGCCAGTACGCTCCAGGGGGGCAGCACAGATACGCAGTATTTT	CASTLQGGSTDTQYF
TRBV6-6	NA	TRBJ2-2	NA	TGTGCCAGCACTCTCAACACCGGGGAGCTGTTTTTT	CASTLNTGELFF
TRBV2	NA	TRBJ1-1	NA	TGTGCCAGCAGTGAATTGAGGGCTTTCTTT	CASSELRAFF
TRBV4-2	NA	TRBJ2-1	NA	TGTGCCAGCAGCCAAGTACGAGGAGATTATGAGCAGTTCTTC	CASSQVRGDYEQFF
TRBV11-2	few	TRBJ1-1	NA	TGTGCCAGCAGCTTAATGAGGGACACTGAAGCTTTCTTT	CASSLMRDTEAFF
TRBV10-3	NA	TRBJ1-2	TRBD1	TGTGCCATCAGTGAGCCCCAGTGGACAGGGGCTGGCTACACCTTC	CAISEPQWTGAGYTF
TRBV4-2	NA	TRBJ2-7	NA	TGTGCCAGCAGCCTCATGACAAGCTCCTACGAGCAGTACTTC	CASSLMTSSYEQYF
TRBV7-2	NA	TRBJ2-3	NA	TGTGCCAGCAGCTCGACAACTAGCACAGATACGCAGTATTTT	CASSSTTSTDTQYF
TRBV6-1	NA	TRBJ2-5	NA	TGTGCCGTAAGAGGAGAGACCCAGTACTTC	CAVRGETQYF
TRBV2	few	TRBJ2-4	NA	TGTGCCAGCAGTGAAGCGCTTCCGGGACTAGCCAAAAACATTCAGTACTTC	CASSEALPGLAKNIQYF
TRBV5-1	many	TRBJ2-7	TRBD1	TGCGCCAGCAGCTTGGGAGGGACAGGGGTTTACGAGCAGTACTTC	CASSLGGTGVYEQYF
TRBV28	NA	TRBJ2-7	TRBD2	TGTGCCAGCAGTCCGCCCCTGGGCGGGGGAAGGTACGAGCAGTACTTC	CASSPPLGGGRYEQYF
TRBV28	NA	TRBJ1-6	TRBD1	TGTGCCAGCAGTCATCCTAGGGACAGGGGAAGGGGTGCTAATTCACCCCTCCACTTT	CASSHPRDRGRGANSPLHF
TRBV7-2	NA	TRBJ2-3	NA	TGTGCCAGCAGCGAAGACTACCAAAGCACAGATACGCAGTATTTT	CASSEDYQSTDTQYF
TRBV6-5	NA	TRBJ1-1	TRBD1	TGTGCCAGCAGTTTCGGACAGGGCGGCAACACTGAAGCTTTCTTT	CASSFGQGGNTEAFF
TRBV7-2	many	TRBJ1-2	NA	TGTGCCAGCTCCCTAGGGGTGGGGTACTATGGCTACACCTTC	CASSLGVGYYGYTF
TRBV29-1	NA	TRBJ2-3	TRBD2	TGCAGCGTTGACGGCGGGGGGGCAGATACGCAGTATTTT	CSVDGGGADTQYF
TRBV6-6	NA	TRBJ1-4	NA	TGTGCCAGCAGTTACGGGCAGAGCAATGAAAAACTGTTTTTT	CASSYGQSNEKLFF
TRBV6-5	NA	TRBJ2-5	NA	TGTGCCAGCAGTCACCGGGACATTCAAGAGACCCAGTACTTC	CASSHRDIQETQYF
TRBV19	once	TRBJ1-1	NA	TGTGCCAGTATGACTATAGGAGGGCCCACTGAAGCTTTCTTT	CASMTIGGPTEAFF
TRBV7-3	NA	TRBJ2-1	NA	TGTGCCAGCAGCCCCGGAGGTAATAATGAGCAGTTCTTC	CASSPGGNNEQFF
TRBV7-3	few	TRBJ2-5	TRBD1	TGTGCCAGCAGCCAAGGGGACAGGACGGGATGGGAGACCCAGTACTTC	CASSQGDRTGWETQYF
TRBV30	NA	TRBJ1-6	NA	TGTGCCTGGAGTTTAGCGGGTTACACTTCACCCCTCCACTTT	CAWSLAGYTSPLHF